This TCR beta chain was sequenced for a study of shared clonotypes between healthy human individuals. The data were produced by immunoSEQ multiplex PCR, yet TCRdb's version contains in-frame clones alone and is incomplete. The sample holds around 2.3 million clones, 90% to 96% seen once. This clone was counted a single time. What it recognizes is unknown. From CD4+ cells came CD45RA+ naive and CD45RA-negative memory subsets. Trimming pared 2 bases from V and 6 bases from J, leaving 11 bases between. This CDR3 has 13 residues. CDR1 SEHNR and CDR2 FQNEAQ come from the germline V gene (reference sequence). Overall study results and limits: Only blood samples were collected, and tissue repertoires likely differ.

The sequence derives from a man between 18 and 29 years old in good health. The chain links TRBV7-9 to TRBJ2-7; no firm D call. Sequencing was performed on naive CD4+ T cells sorted from blood. Subset given: CD45RA+ positively selected. Here the CDR3 DNA reads TGTGCCAGCAGCTTATCCCTCGCCACCGAGCAGTACTTC. Translating it yields CASSLSLATEQYF.